Shown below are 18 T cell receptor beta chains from a single sample sequenced in a study of shared clonotypes between healthy human individuals. Clones were sequenced by immunoSEQ multiplex PCR, and TCRdb holds only the in-frame ones, with some missing. The table shows fewer than 1.4 million clones, with roughly 74% occurring only once. Sequencing was done on a sample of memory CD4+ T cells from PBMCs. This sample's subset: CD45RA-negative fraction. These receptors were obtained from a young man in good health. Some clones in this sample may be carry-over from other donors' samples.

This chain uses TRBV11-1 with TRBJ2-1; TRBD2 agrees at 7 bases. V lost 1 base, J lost 7 bases, and 4 bases stayed unmatched. The germline CDR1 and CDR2 sequences are SGHAT and FQDESV (reference sequence). The CDR3 covers 14 residues. Written as DNA, the CDR3 is TGTGCCAGCAGCTTAGAGGGAGGGCCGAATGAGCAGTTCTTC. Encoded protein: CASSLEGGPNEQFF.

This rearrangement joins TRBV13 to TRBJ1-5; 7 bases are a match to TRBD1. CDR1 PRHDT and CDR2 FYEKMQ come from the germline V gene (reference sequence). This CDR3 has 16 amino acids. Losses at the gene ends were 6 bases for V and 1 base for J; bases not matched to a gene: 9. The CDR3 DNA follows: TGTGCCAGCAGTAAAAGGGGCAGGGGGAGCAATCAGCCCCAGCATTTT. This gives the protein CASSKRGRGSNQPQHF. Together with reference TRBV13 and TRBJ1-5, the CDR3 gives the full variable domain: AAGVIQSPRHLIKEKRETATLKCYPIPRHDTVYWYQQGPGQDPQFLISFYEKMQSDKGSIPDRFSAQQFSDYHSELNMSSLELGDSALYFCASSKRGRGSNQPQHFGDGTRLSIL.

The CDR3 spells CASSPQTASQETQYF. The CDR3 DNA follows: TGTGCCAGCAGCCCTCAGACAGCCAGCCAAGAGACCCAGTACTTC. The chain links TRBV7-3 to TRBJ2-5, with TRBD1 as a possible D gene (5 bases). The CDR3 length is 15 residues. V lost 5 bases and J 1 base, leaving 14 bases between the germline ends. Germline V gene sequence: CDR1 SGHTA, CDR2 FQGTGA.

J is TRBJ2-2 and V is TRBV5-1; D ambiguous. The CDR3 runs to 15 residues. Trimming cost V 1 base and J 2 bases, with 9 bases left between them. Per germline, CDR1 SGHRS and CDR2 YFSETQ. The CDR3: CASSLNAGNTGELFF. In nucleotides, the CDR3 is TGCGCCAGCAGCTTGAACGCAGGCAACACCGGGGAGCTGTTTTTT.

Concerning this clone itself: Other DNA sequences in this specimen translate into the identical CDR3. The V call is TRBV18, the J call TRBJ2-3; possible D gene TRBD2, 6 bases. Germline V gene lookup returns CDR1 KGHSH and CDR2 LQKENI. This CDR3 has 13 residues. Trimming removed 6 bases from V and 4 bases from J, with 11 bases in between. CDR3 region: CASSLPGADTQYF. DNA for the CDR3: TGTGCCAGCTCCCTCCCGGGGGCAGATACGCAGTATTTT.

The CDR3 protein is CASSPQGLAAYEQYF. CDR3 bases: TGTGCCAGCTCACCACAGGGACTAGCAGCCTACGAGCAGTACTTC. The chain combines TRBV18 with TRBJ2-7; TRBD2 matches 9 bases. Germline lookup yields CDR1 KGHSH and CDR2 LQKENI. V was clipped by 1 base and J by 2 bases; unmatched bases: 3. The length of the CDR3 is 15 residues.

J is TRBJ2-3 and V is TRBV2; the D gene is possibly TRBD1 (6 bases). The ends were cut back, 6 bases at V and 4 bases at J, with 8 bases in the middle. There are 12 residues in the CDR3. In germline, CDR1 is SNHLY, CDR2 FYNNEI. The CDR3: CASRRGSDTQYF. DNA of the CDR3: TGTGCCAGCAGGAGGGGGTCAGATACGCAGTATTTT.

This clone was detected only a few times. This sample includes further DNA sequences coding for the same CDR3. This sequence joins TRBV4-1 and TRBJ1-3; no definite D call. V lost 1 base and J lost 4, with 8 bases in between. Per germline, CDR1 MGHRA and CDR2 YSYEKL. The CDR3 has 14 residues. The CDR3 DNA is TGCGCCAGCAGCCAAGTCGGTAGCGGAAACACCATATATTTT. This gives the protein CASSQVGSGNTIYF.

The chain joins TRBV5-5 to TRBJ2-2, with D uncertain. Trimming shortened V by 0 bases and J by 2 bases, and 11 bases separated the two germline ends. Germline values: CDR1 SGHKS, CDR2 YYEKEE (reference sequence). This CDR3 comprises 16 residues. The CDR3 region has the DNA TGTGCCAGCAGCTTGGTCGCAGCCCTCAACACCGGGGAGCTGTTTTTT. This encodes CASSLVAALNTGELFF.

The rearrangement links TRBV11-2 to TRBJ2-7, with D perhaps TRBD2 (6 bases). This CDR3 is built from 17 residues. Germline assignment: CDR1 SGHAT and CDR2 FQNNGV. The ends were cut back, 5 bases at V and 4 bases at J, with 24 bases in the middle. The CDR3 nucleotides read TGTGCCAGCAGCCCGCTGCGGGGCTCTCCTATGACTTACGAGCAGTACTTC. It encodes CASSPLRGSPMTYEQYF.

This clone was seen a few times. V gene TRBV7-3 combines with J gene TRBJ1-2; perhaps TRBD1 as D (5 bases). V was pared by 6 bases and J by 5 bases, with 19 bases between. The length of the CDR3 is 15 residues. CDR1 SGHTA and CDR2 FQGTGA come from the germline V gene. The CDR3 bases are TGTGCCAGCAGGCAAAACGTTGGGACGGGGTATGGCTACACCTTC. Translation gives CASRQNVGTGYGYTF.

This clone was seen more than once but under ten times. Distinct nucleotide sequences in the sample also encode this CDR3. The gene calls are TRBV7-3 and TRBJ1-1; D gene ambiguous. Between the trimmed V and J ends, which lost 0 bases and 2 bases, there was a span of 7 bases. The CDR3 length is 14 residues. Germline V lookup: CDR1 SGHTA, CDR2 FQGTGA. CDR3 amino acids: CASSLTGPNTEAFF. As DNA, the CDR3 is TGTGCCAGCAGCTTAACCGGACCCAACACTGAAGCTTTCTTT. Full variable domain (remainder filled in from reference TRBV7-3 and TRBJ1-1): GAGVSQTPSNKVTEKGKYVELRCDPISGHTALYWYRQSLGQGPEFLIYFQGTGAADDSGLPNDRFFAVRPEGSVSTLKIQRTERGDSAVYLCASSLTGPNTEAFFGQGTRLTVV.

With regard to this clone: A much bigger clone sits one base away, suggesting this may be a read error. Other nucleotide sequences in the sample specify the same CDR3. V and J are TRBV2 and TRBJ2-7, with 14 positions matching TRBD2. Germline trimming cut 6 bases from V and 3 bases from J; bases unmatched to any gene: 1. CDR3 length: 14 residues. Germline CDR1 SNHLY, CDR2 FYNNEI. For the CDR3, the DNA is TGTGCCAGCAGGGGACTAGCGGGAGTCTACGAGCAGTACTTC. Protein sequence: CASRGLAGVYEQYF.

The sample holds a few counts of this clone. The CDR3 region is CASSVEIGSEAFF. The CDR3 DNA reads TGTGCCAGCAGCGTAGAGATTGGGTCTGAAGCTTTCTTT. The rearrangement joins TRBV9 to TRBJ1-1, with D hard to call. The CDR3 has 13 amino acids. Germline CDR1 is SGDLS and CDR2 is YYNGEE. Deletions cut 0 bases from V and 6 bases from J, with 9 bases between.

The gene calls are TRBV28 and TRBJ1-2, with 7 bases aligning to TRBD1. Germline CDR1 reads MDHEN; CDR2 reads SYDVKM. The trim removed 5 bases at V and 8 bases at J, leaving 5 bases unmatched. The CDR3 loop spans 12 amino acids. CDR3 amino acids: CASSNRGWGYTF. The CDR3 bases are TGTGCCAGCAGTAACAGGGGATGGGGCTACACCTTC.

The chain uses TRBV19 and TRBJ2-7; D is perhaps TRBD1 (6 bases). Deletions cut 3 bases from V and 0 bases from J, with 9 bases between. The CDR3 spans 14 residues. Per germline, CDR1 LNHDA and CDR2 SQIVND (reference sequence). The CDR3, as DNA: TGTGCCAGTAGTATTCAGGGGTCCTCCTACGAGCAGTACTTC. This translates into CASSIQGSSYEQYF.

In nucleotides, the CDR3 is TGTGCCAGCAGCCCGGAAGGGGGTTTTGGAAACACCATATATTTT. Its protein product is CASSPEGGFGNTIYF. This chain uses TRBV7-9 with TRBJ1-3; maybe TRBD1 (6 bases). This CDR3 is built from 15 residues. Trimming took 5 bases from V and 3 from J, leaving 14 bases between them. CDR1 and CDR2 (germline): SEHNR, FQNEAQ (reference sequence).

The gene calls are TRBV4-1 and TRBJ1-1; a weak D match, TRBD1 (5 bases). Per germline, CDR1 MGHRA and CDR2 YSYEKL. The CDR3 has 14 residues. Trimming shortened V by 2 bases and J by 3 bases, and 10 bases separated the two germline ends. The CDR3 reads CASSQLGGDTEAFF. CDR3 DNA: TGCGCCAGCAGCCAACTGGGGGGGGACACTGAAGCTTTCTTT.